The text below deals with one T cell receptor beta chain. Its antigen is not identified. Partitioning of CD4+ cells yielded a CD45RA+ naive subset and a CD45RA-negative memory subset. An approximately 210 ng quantity of DNA, approximately 29,000 T cell genomes, went into the sorted-subset replicate PCRs. Clones were sequenced by immunoSEQ multiplex PCR, and TCRdb holds only the in-frame ones, with some missing. The sample consists of roughly 2 million clones, 95% of them appearing once. This entry belongs to a study of shared clonotypes between healthy human individuals. Findings of the study overall: Larger estimated richness was generally recorded for naive subsets relative to memory subsets.

The sample was naive CD4+ T cells sorted from blood. The subset: CD45RA+ positively selected. The TCR originated in a man between 18 and 29 years old in good health.

CDR3 region: CASSLVSSGGPYEQYF. CDR3 sequence (DNA): TGTGCCAGCAGCTTAGTGTCCAGCGGGGGGCCCTACGAGCAGTACTTC. The rearrangement uses TRBV7-2 and TRBJ2-7; 9 bases agree with TRBD2. Per germline, CDR1 SGHTA and CDR2 FQGNSA. The ends lost 1 base at V and 2 bases at J; junction bases unmatched: 6. The CDR3 consists of 16 residues.